Listed below are T cell receptor beta chains from one sample, sequenced in a study of OX40 agonist ivuxolimab in advanced cancers. The method was immunoSEQ multiplex PCR; TCRdb's version includes in-frame clones alone and lacks a portion of them. The table records tens of thousands of clones, 85% to 95% of them present only once. This specimen was CD4+ or CD8+ T cells sorted from blood, taken in a trial of the OX40 agonist ivuxolimab. All receptors derive from an adult with an advanced solid tumor such as melanoma, head and neck, liver or kidney cancer. CDR3s include the opening cysteine and the closing phenylalanine or tryptophan. D genes are given only for firm matches. A clone size is listed for some rows: how often the clone was seen (once, few, many), or a class if it is expanded.

14	TRBV30	-	-	TRBJ1-2	CAWSVGRVLYGYTF	TGTGCCTGGAGTGTGGGACGGGTATTGTATGGCTACACCTTC
16	TRBV28	-	TRBD1	TRBJ2-1	CASRLNRDRIYNEQFF	TGTGCCAGCAGGTTGAATAGGGACAGGATCTACAATGAGCAGTTCTTC
14	TRBV7-3	-	-	TRBJ2-2	CASSATRDTGELFF	TGTGCCAGCAGCGCAACAAGGGACACCGGGGAGCTGTTTTTT
14	TRBV29-1	-	-	TRBJ1-3	CSVVGGPSGNTIYF	TGCAGCGTTGTGGGGGGGCCCTCTGGAAACACCATATATTTT
17	TRBV27	once	-	TRBJ1-1	CASRPQIDSLIPEGAFF	TGTGCCAGCAGGCCTCAAATCGACAGTCTTATACCAGAGGGGGCTTTCTTT
15	TRBV5-1	-	-	TRBJ1-2	CASSLVAGLGYGYTF	TGCGCCAGCAGCTTGGTGGCGGGACTCGGATATGGCTACACCTTC
18	TRBV7-9	-	-	TRBJ2-5	CASSLAHGGRRDQETQYF	TGTGCCAGCAGCTTAGCTCACGGAGGGAGACGGGACCAAGAGACCCAGTACTTC
18	TRBV7-2	-	TRBD2	TRBJ2-2	CASSLVGTSGRRGGELFF	TGTGCCAGCAGCTTAGTAGGGACTAGCGGGAGACGAGGCGGGGAGCTGTTTTTT
14	TRBV7-8	-	-	TRBJ2-3	CASGPKTSTDTQYF	TGTGCCAGCGGCCCGAAAACTAGCACAGATACGCAGTATTTT
15	TRBV11-1	-	-	TRBJ1-2	CASSPGGSGFYGYTF	TGTGCCAGCAGCCCAGGTGGCTCAGGATTTTATGGCTACACCTTC
15	TRBV7-3	-	-	TRBJ2-2	CASSSNPVNTGELFF	TGTGCCAGCAGCTCGAACCCGGTCAACACCGGGGAGCTGTTTTTT